The sequence of this T cell receptor (beta chain) was determined in a study of T cell responses to AZD1222 COVID-19 vaccine. Overall study findings and caveats: At study baseline, merely six AZD1222 recipients were seropositive. Vaccine-associated CD4 TCRs spanned spike, dominant at 160-218 and 743-854. Spike-specific TCR breadth and depth grew following two AZD1222 doses.

Method: immunoSEQ multiplex PCR; TCRdb's copy keeps in-frame clones and lacks some. Of 120,000 to 150,000 clones in the sample, roughly four fifths were seen once. Comment on this clone: The antigen remains unidentified.

The V gene's germline CDR1 is SGHDN and CDR2 FVKESK. The CDR3 is made up of 14 amino acids. V shed 0 bases and J shed 6 bases, with 11 bases lying between them. Sequencing was performed on peripheral blood, taken on day 0 of MenACWY control vaccination. This TCR was recovered from an adult in good health. The chain is built from TRBV14 and TRBJ2-5; D remains unclear. Written as DNA, the CDR3 is TGTGCCAGCAGCCAAGATCTCTTCGGAAAGACCCAGTACTTC. Amino acid sequence: CASSQDLFGKTQYF.